This T cell receptor (beta chain) was obtained from a study of sequential checkpoint blockade in melanoma (dated by TCRdb to between 2018 and 2020). Notes on the research overall: In a 1:1 randomization, patients received either first-line nivolumab then ipilimumab (arm A) or ipilimumab then nivolumab (arm B). Maintenance nivolumab was given following each of the two trial sequences.

General findings and caveats noted by the study authors: Larger, independent patient cohorts are needed to validate the response-prediction model that combines TCR metrics and mutation burden.

The treatment or condition label on this specimen signifies: randomized to nivolumab then ipilimumab (arm A) or the reverse (arm B). None of the trial patients had been given prior DNA-damaging chemotherapy. A FACS Aria II flow cytometer was used to sort live CD3+CD8+ cells that were negative for CD19 and CD56 from thawed PBMCs. The samples were obtained from melanoma patients enrolled in CheckMate 064, an open-label, randomized phase II trial testing sequential checkpoint blockade. Peripheral blood mononuclear cells were collected by leukapheresis, purified with Ficoll-Paque, and frozen in human serum with about 9.2% DMSO. Immediately after sorting, the purity of sorted blood CD3+CD8+ cells was verified to be >98%, after which DNA was extracted. As for this clone: The specificity of this receptor is unknown. Qualities for individual bases were not recorded, and no much larger clone is one base off.

The immunoSEQ Assay was used to immunosequence TCRbeta CDR3 regions from genomic DNA. Genomic DNA was amplified by bias-controlled multiplex PCR before high-throughput sequencing. On the authors' methods: To quantify the absolute abundance of each unique TCRbeta CDR3 region, the sequences were collapsed and filtered. Clonality, defined as 1 minus Pielou's evenness, was calculated using only productive rearrangements. Clones with significantly greater frequencies in on-treatment versus baseline samples were identified using a previously published method. Drawn from immuneACCESS, this table holds only the in-frame rearrangements with V and J called that TCRdb kept. Clones are partly lost; checked studies trace under half to an unresolved V gene and leave the rest unexplained. That table is the source of V, J and clone size, and D and trimming were worked out from the DNA. This sample has around 18,000 clones in its table, and around two thirds of those were observed once. Roughly 12% of the sample comes from the top ten.

This clonotype was obtained from a human donor with melanoma. The specimen was CD8+ T cells sorted from blood (inferred from file names), collected from a patient given nivolumab and ipilimumab in sequence.

The CDR3 is CASSFPGTGFSGANVLTF. The sequence in DNA is TGTGCCAGCAGCTTTCCCGGGACAGGGTTCTCTGGGGCCAACGTCCTGACTTTC. The chain is made from TRBV5-6 and TRBJ2-6, with 9 bases in between that match TRBD1. Via the germline V gene, CDR1 is SGHDT and CDR2 YYEEEE. Compared with germline, V lacks 2 bases and J lacks 0 bases; bases without a gene match: 6. The CDR3 runs 18 amino acids, cysteine and phenylalanine included. Just the 54-base CDR3 DNA is kept, in frame starting at base 1.